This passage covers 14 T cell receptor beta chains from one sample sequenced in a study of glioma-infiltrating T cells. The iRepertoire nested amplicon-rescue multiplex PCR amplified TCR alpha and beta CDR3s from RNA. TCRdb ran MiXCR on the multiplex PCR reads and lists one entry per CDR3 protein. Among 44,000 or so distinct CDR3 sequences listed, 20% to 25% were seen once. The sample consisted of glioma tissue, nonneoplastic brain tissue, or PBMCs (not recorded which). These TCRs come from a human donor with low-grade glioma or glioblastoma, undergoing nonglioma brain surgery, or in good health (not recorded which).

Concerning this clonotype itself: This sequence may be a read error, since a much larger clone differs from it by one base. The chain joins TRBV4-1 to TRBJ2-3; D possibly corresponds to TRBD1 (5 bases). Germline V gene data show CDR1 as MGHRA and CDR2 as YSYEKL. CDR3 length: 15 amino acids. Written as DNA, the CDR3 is TGCGCCAGCATCCAAGGGCAGGGAAGCACAGATACGCAGTATTTT. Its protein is CASIQGQGSTDTQYF.

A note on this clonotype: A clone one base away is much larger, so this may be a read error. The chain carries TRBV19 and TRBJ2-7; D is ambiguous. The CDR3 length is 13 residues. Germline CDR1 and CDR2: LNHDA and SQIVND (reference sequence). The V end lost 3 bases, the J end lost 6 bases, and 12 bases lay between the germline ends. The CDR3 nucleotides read TGTGCCAGTAGTATGGGGAACCCTTCCGAGCAGTACTTC. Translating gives CASSMGNPSEQYF.

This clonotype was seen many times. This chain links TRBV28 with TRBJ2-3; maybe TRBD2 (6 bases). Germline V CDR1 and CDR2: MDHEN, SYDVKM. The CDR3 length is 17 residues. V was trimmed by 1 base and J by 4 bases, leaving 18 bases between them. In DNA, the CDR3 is TGTGCCAGCAGTTTATTATATCTGGTGGGGGGATCAGATACGCAGTATTTT. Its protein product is CASSLLYLVGGSDTQYF.

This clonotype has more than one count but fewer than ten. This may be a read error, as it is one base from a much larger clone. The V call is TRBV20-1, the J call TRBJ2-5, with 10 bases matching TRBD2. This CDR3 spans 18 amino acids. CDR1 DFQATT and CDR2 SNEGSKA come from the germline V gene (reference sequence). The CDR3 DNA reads TGCAGTGCCCCCCGGGAGCGGGAGGGCCGGACATACCAAGAGGCCCAGTACTTC. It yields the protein CSAPREREGRTYQEAQYF.

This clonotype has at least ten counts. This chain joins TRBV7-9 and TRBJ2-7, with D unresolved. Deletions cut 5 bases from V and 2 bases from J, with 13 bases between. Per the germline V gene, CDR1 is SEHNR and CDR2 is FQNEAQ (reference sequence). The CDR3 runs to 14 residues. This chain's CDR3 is CASSDTVRPYEQYF. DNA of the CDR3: TGTGCCAGCAGCGACACAGTGAGACCCTACGAGCAGTACTTC.

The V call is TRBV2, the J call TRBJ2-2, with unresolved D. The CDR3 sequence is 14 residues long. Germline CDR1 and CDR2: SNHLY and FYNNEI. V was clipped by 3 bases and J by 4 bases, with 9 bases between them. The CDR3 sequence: CASSEALSTGELFF. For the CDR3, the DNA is TGTGCCAGCAGTGAGGCACTGAGCACCGGGGAGCTGTTTTTT.

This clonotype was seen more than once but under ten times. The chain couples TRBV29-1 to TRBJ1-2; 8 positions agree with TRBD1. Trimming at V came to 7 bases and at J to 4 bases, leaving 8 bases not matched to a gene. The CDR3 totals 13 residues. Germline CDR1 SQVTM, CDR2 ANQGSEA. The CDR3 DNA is TGCAGCGCCGCTGGACAGGGAATCTATGGCTACACCTTC. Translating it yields CSAAGQGIYGYTF.

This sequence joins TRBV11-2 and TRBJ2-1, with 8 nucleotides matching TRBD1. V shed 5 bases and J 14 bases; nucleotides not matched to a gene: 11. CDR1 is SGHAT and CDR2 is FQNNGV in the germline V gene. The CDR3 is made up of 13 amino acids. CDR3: CASSVRDRRSKFF. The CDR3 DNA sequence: TGTGCCAGCAGCGTCCGGGACAGGAGGAGCAAGTTCTTC.

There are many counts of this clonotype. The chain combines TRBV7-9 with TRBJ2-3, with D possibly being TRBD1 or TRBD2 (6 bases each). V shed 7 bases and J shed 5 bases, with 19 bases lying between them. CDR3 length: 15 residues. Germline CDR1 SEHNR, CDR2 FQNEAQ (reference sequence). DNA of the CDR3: TGTGCCAGCACCAGGGGCGGGGCCGAGGGAGATACGCAGTATTTT. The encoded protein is CASTRGGAEGDTQYF.

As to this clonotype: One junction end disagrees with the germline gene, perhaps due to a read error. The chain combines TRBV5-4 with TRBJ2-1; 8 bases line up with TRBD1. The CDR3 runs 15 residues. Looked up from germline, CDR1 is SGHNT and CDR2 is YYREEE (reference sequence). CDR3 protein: CASSSPGQGNIVQLF. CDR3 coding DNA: TGTGCTAGCAGCTCACCTGGACAGGGCAATATTGTCCAGCTCTTC.

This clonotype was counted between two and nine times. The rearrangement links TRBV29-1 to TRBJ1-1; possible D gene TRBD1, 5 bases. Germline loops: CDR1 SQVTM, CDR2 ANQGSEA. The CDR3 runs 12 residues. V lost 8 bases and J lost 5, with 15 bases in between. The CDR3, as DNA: TGCAGCTGGTGGGGGAGTGCTACTGAAGCTTTCTTT. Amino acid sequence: CSWWGSATEAFF.

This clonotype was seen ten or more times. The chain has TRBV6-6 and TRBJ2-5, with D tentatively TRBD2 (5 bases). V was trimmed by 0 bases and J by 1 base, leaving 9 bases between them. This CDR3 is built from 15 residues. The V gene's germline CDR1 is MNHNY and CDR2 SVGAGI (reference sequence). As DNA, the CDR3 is TGTGCCAGCAGTTACTCGTCAGCGGCCCAAGAGACCCAGTACTTC. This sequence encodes CASSYSSAAQETQYF.

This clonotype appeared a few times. Written as DNA, the CDR3 is TGTGCCAGCAGGGTAGCGGGGTCCTCCTACAATGAGCAGTTCTTC. The encoded protein is CASRVAGSSYNEQFF. V and J are TRBV11-2 and TRBJ2-1; 8 nucleotides line up with TRBD2. The CDR3 is 15 amino acids. V was clipped by 6 bases and J by 0 bases; unmatched bases: 4. Germline CDR1 and CDR2: SGHAT and FQNNGV.

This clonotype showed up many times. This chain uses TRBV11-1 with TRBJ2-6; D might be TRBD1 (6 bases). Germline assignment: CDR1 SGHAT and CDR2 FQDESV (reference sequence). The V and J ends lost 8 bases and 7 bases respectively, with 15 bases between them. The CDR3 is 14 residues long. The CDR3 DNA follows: TGTGCCAGCGTCGGGACAACCGGAGCCAACGTCCTGACTTTC. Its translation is CASVGTTGANVLTF. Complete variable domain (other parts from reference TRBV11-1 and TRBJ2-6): EAEVAQSPRYKITEKSQAVAFWCDPISGHATLYWYRQILGQGPELLVQFQDESVVDDSQLPKDRFSAERLKGVDSTLKIQPAELGDSAMYLCASVGTTGANVLTFGAGSRLTVL.